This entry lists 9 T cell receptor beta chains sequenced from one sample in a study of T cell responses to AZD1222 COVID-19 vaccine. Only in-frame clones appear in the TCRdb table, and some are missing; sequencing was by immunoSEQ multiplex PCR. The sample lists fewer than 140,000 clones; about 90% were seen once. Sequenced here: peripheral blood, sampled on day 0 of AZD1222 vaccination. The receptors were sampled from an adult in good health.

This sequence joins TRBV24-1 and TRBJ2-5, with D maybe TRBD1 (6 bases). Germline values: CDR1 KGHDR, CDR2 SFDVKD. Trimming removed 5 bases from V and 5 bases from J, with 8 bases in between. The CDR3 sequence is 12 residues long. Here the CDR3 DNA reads TGTGCCACCAGTGCGAGGGGGGAGACCCAGTACTTC. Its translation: CATSARGETQYF.

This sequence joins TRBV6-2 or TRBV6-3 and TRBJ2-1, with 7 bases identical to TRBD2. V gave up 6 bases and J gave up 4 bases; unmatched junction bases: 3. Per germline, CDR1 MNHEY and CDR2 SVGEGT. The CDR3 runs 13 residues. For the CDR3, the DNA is TGTGCCAGCAGCCGTAGCGGGTACAATGAGCAGTTCTTC. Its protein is CASSRSGYNEQFF.

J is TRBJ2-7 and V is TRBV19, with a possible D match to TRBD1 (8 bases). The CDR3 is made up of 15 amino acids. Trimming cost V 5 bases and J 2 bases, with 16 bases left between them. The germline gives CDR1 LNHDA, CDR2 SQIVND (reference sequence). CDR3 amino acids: CASSSRQGRAYEQYF. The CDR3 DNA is TGTGCCAGTAGTTCGAGACAGGGGAGGGCCTACGAGCAGTACTTC.

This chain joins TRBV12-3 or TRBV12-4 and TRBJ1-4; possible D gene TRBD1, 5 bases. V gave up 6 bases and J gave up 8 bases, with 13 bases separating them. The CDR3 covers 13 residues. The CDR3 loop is CASSSWGGEKLFF. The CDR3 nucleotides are TGTGCCAGCAGCTCCTGGGGCGGGGAAAAACTGTTTTTT.

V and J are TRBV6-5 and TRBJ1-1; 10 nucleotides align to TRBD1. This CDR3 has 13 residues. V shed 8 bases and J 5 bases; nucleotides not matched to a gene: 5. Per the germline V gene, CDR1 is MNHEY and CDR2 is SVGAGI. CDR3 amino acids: CASGGQGVTEAFF. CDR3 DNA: TGTGCCAGCGGAGGACAGGGGGTTACTGAAGCTTTCTTT.

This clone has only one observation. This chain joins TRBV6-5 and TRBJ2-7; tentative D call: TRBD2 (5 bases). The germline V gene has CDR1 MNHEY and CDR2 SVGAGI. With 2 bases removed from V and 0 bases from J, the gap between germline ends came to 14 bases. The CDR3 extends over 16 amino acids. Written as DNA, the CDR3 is TGTGCCAGCAGTTACGAGCTAGCTTCAAGCTCCTACGAGCAGTACTTC. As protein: CASSYELASSSYEQYF.

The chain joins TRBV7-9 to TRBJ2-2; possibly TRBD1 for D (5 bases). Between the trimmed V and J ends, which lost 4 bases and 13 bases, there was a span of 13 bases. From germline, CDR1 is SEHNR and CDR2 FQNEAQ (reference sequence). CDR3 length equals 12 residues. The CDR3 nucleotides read TGTGCCAGCAGCTCGTCAGGGTTAGTGCTGTTTTTT. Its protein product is CASSSSGLVLFF.

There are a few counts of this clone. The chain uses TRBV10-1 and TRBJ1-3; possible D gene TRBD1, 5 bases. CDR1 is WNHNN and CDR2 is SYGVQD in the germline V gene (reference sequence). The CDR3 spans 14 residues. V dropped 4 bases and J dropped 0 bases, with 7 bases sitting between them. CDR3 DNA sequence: TGCGCCAGCAGTGGAGACAGCTCTGGAAACACCATATATTTT. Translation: CASSGDSSGNTIYF.

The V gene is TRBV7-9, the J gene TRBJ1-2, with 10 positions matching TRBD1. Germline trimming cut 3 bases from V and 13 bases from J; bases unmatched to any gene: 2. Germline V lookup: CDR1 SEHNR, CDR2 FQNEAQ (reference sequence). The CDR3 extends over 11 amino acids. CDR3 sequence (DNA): TGTGCCAGCAGCTTGGGGACAGGGGCCACCTTC. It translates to CASSLGTGATF. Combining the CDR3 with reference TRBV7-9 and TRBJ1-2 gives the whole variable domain DTGVSQNPRHKITKRGQNVTFRCDPISEHNRLYWYRQTLGQGPEFLTYFQNEAQLEKSRLLSDRFSAERPKGSFSTLEIQRTEQGDSAMYLCASSLGTGATFGSGTRLTVV.